Listed here is a single T cell receptor (beta chain). Its antigen is not known. CDR3 length equals 14 residues. Germline V gene sequence: CDR1 LGHNA, CDR2 YNFKEQ. The V segment lost 6 bases and the J segment 4 bases; nucleotides outside the gene matches: 6. This sample was taken from a study of CD8 T cells in ankylosing spondylitis. Study-level points and caveats: Made up of about eight highly homologous variants, a TCR beta motif appeared characteristic of ankylosing spondylitis blood.

TCRdb re-called the 5' RACE reads with MiXCR, one entry per CDR3 protein. The sample has approximately 540,000 distinct CDR3 sequences, roughly an eighth seen once. The chain couples TRBV4-2 to TRBJ2-7; 10 bases match TRBD1. Sample: blood, either unsorted or a sorted T cell fraction (not recorded which). The sequence derives from a male donor with ankylosing spondylitis. This CDR3 reads CASSLGDRGYEQYV. CDR3 sequence (DNA): TGTGCCAGCAGTCTCGGGGACAGGGGTTACGAGCAGTACGTC.